These T cell receptor beta chains were read from a single sample in a study of human T cells and chemical hapten exposure. TCRdb reprocessed the RACE reads with MiXCR, giving one entry per CDR3 protein. The sample holds 180,000 or so distinct CDR3 sequences, around 15% seen once. The input for sequencing was whole blood, taken in connection with sensitization to the hapten diphenylcyclopropenone (DPC). Receptors were obtained from a woman in her twenties or thirties with alopecia areata. Some clones in this sample may be carry-over from other donors' samples. CDR3s include the opening cysteine and the closing phenylalanine or tryptophan. The D gene is left open where the match is weak. The size entry is marked missing in some rows and otherwise reads once, few, many or a size class.

>TRBD1|NA|TRBJ2-3|TRBV18
TGTGCCAGCCAGACAGGGGGCGGCACAGATACGCAGTATTTT
CASQTGGGTDTQYF
>NA|NA|TRBJ2-5|TRBV20-1
TGCAGTGCCTTAAACCCGGCCGACCAGTACTTC
CSALNPADQYF
>NA|few|TRBJ1-1|TRBV20-1
TGCAGTGCTCACAAGAGCACTGAAGCTTTCTTT
CSAHKSTEAFF
>TRBD1|NA|TRBJ1-3|TRBV3-1
TGTGCCAGCAGCCAGACAGGGTCTACTGGAAACACCATATATTTT
CASSQTGSTGNTIYF
>TRBD1|many|TRBJ2-2|TRBV30
TGTGCCTGGACAGGGGGAGTAGCAACCGGGGAGCTGTTTTTT
CAWTGGVATGELFF
>NA|few|TRBJ2-5|TRBV29-1
TGCAGCGCCTTGCAGGTACAAGAGACCCAGTACTTC
CSALQVQETQYF
>NA|few|TRBJ2-7|TRBV12-3/TRBV12-4
TGTGCCAGCAGTCCGCAGGGCTACGAGCAGTACTTC
CASSPQGYEQYF
>NA|NA|TRBJ2-1|TRBV7-9
TGTGCCAGCAGCTCAATGGGGGGGGCCCACGAGCAGTTCTTC
CASSSMGGAHEQFF
>NA|NA|TRBJ2-7|TRBV15
TGTGCCACCAGCAGAGATGGAGCAGGGGTTTACGAGCAGTACTTC
CATSRDGAGVYEQYF
>NA|few|TRBJ1-2|TRBV27
TGTGCCAGCAGTCCCAGTGGAGGGCCCTCACTCGGCTACACCTTC
CASSPSGGPSLGYTF
>NA|few|TRBJ1-4|TRBV27
TGTGCCAGCAGTTCCCCGGGACTGAGTAATGAAAAACTGTTTTTT
CASSSPGLSNEKLFF
>NA|many|TRBJ1-3|TRBV4-3
TGCGCCAGCAGCCAAGATTGGACATCTCCCACCATATATTTT
CASSQDWTSPTIYF
>NA|NA|TRBJ1-4|TRBV12-3/TRBV12-4
TGTGCCAGCAGTTTAACTCAGGGTCTGGATGAAAAACTGTTTTTT
CASSLTQGLDEKLFF
>NA|NA|TRBJ2-3|TRBV4-3
TGCGCCAGCAGCCAATATGACTCGCGGACCACAGATACGCAGTATTTT
CASSQYDSRTTDTQYF
>NA|few|TRBJ2-7|TRBV4-2
TGTGCCAGCAGCCAAGATTGGGGCTACGAGCAGTACTTC
CASSQDWGYEQYF
>NA|few|TRBJ2-3|TRBV21-1
TGTGCCAGCATCCGAGGGGGACAGACGAGCACAGATACGCAGTATTTT
CASIRGGQTSTDTQYF
>TRBD2|few|TRBJ2-3|TRBV20-1
TGCAGTGCTCAGCGGGAGAGCACAGATACGCAGTATTTT
CSAQRESTDTQYF
>NA|many|TRBJ1-1|TRBV7-8
TGTGCCAGCAGCCCTGGGCTCACTGAAGCTTTCTTT
CASSPGLTEAFF
>TRBD1|NA|TRBJ1-1|TRBV28
TGTGCCAGCAGTCCCCAGACAGGGACGGGCACTGAAGCTTTCTTT
CASSPQTGTGTEAFF
>NA|many|TRBJ1-3|TRBV9
TGTGCCAGCAGCGCTGGGGGGGGAAACACCATATATTTT
CASSAGGGNTIYF
>TRBD1|few|TRBJ2-1|TRBV7-2
TGTGCCAGCAGCCTGGACAGGACCTACAATGAGCAGTTCTTC
CASSLDRTYNEQFF
>TRBD2|many|TRBJ2-1|TRBV2
TGTGCCACTCGGCGGGGGGGCACTTCGGAGCAGTTCTTC
CATRRGGTSEQFF
>TRBD1|NA|TRBJ2-1|TRBV6-1
TGTGCCAGCACTGGGACAGGGATTAGCGATGAGCAGTTCTTC
CASTGTGISDEQFF
>NA|NA|TRBJ2-1|TRBV5-4
TGTGCCAGCAGCTTGGGTAGCGGAGACTACAATGAGCAGTTCTTC
CASSLGSGDYNEQFF
>NA|NA|TRBJ2-1|TRBV28
TGTGCCAGCGCTACGGGACTCCAGGAGCAGTTCTTC
CASATGLQEQFF
>TRBD1|many|TRBJ2-1|TRBV7-2
TGTGCCAGCAGCTCGACAGGGGGCGACTACAATGAGCAGTTCTTC
CASSSTGGDYNEQFF
>TRBD1|few|TRBJ1-2|TRBV19
TGTGCCAGTAGAGGGGGCCTGACGCACACCTTC
CASRGGLTHTF
>NA|few|TRBJ2-7|TRBV20-1
TGCAGTGCTAGGGTTCCGACAGTAGGCAGGGAGTACGAGCAGTACTTC
CSARVPTVGREYEQYF
>TRBD1|many|TRBJ2-3|TRBV5-1
TGCGCCAGCAGCTCCGGGACAGTCACAGATACGCAGTATTTT
CASSSGTVTDTQYF
>TRBD1|few|TRBJ1-5|TRBV6-2/TRBV6-3
TGTGCCAGCAGTTACCAGACCGGGACAGGGACTAGCAATCAGCCCCAGCATTTT
CASSYQTGTGTSNQPQHF
>TRBD2|NA|TRBJ2-3|TRBV6-2/TRBV6-3
TGTGCCAGCAGTTACTCGCGGGAGAGCACAGATACGCAGTATTTT
CASSYSRESTDTQYF
>TRBD2|many|TRBJ2-1|TRBV20-1
TGCAGTGCTAGAGATCGGCCTAGCGGAGTCTCCTACAATGAGCAGTTCTTC
CSARDRPSGVSYNEQFF
>TRBD1|few|TRBJ1-4|TRBV19
TGTGCCAGTAGTACCCGGACAGGGGGAAATGAAAAACTGTTTTTT
CASSTRTGGNEKLFF
>TRBD1|few|TRBJ1-4|TRBV3-1
TGTGCCAGCAGCGACTTTCGGACAGGGGCTGAAAAACTGTTTTTT
CASSDFRTGAEKLFF
>NA|few|TRBJ1-6|TRBV5-5
TGTGCCAGCAGTCTCGTGGGCAGGGGTAATAATTCACCCCTCCACTTT
CASSLVGRGNNSPLHF
>TRBD2|NA|TRBJ2-1|TRBV18
TGTGCCAGCTCACCCACCATTCGACTAGCGGGGGGGAGCAATGAGCAGTTCTTC
CASSPTIRLAGGSNEQFF
>TRBD1|NA|TRBJ1-5|TRBV28
TGTGCCAGCAGGGGCCGGGACAGCGTCCGTGATGGCAATCAGCCCCAGCATTTT
CASRGRDSVRDGNQPQHF
>NA|NA|TRBJ2-3|TRBV28
TGTGCCAGCAGTACAACCTCCGAGACTACCGGCACAGATACGCAGTATTTT
CASSTTSETTGTDTQYF
>NA|few|TRBJ1-2|TRBV20-1
TGCAGTGCTAGCGGGACGCAGGTCCGGTCGCGAAGCTTTAACTATGGCTACACCTTC
CSASGTQVRSRSFNYGYTF
>NA|few|TRBJ1-2|TRBV6-5
TGTGCCAGCATTCCGAGACAGGCGGGTCAAAATGGCTACACCTTC
CASIPRQAGQNGYTF
>NA|many|TRBJ2-2|TRBV7-9
TGTGCCAGCAGCTTAAGATCCCCTCAGGAAAACGGGGAGCTGTTTTTT
CASSLRSPQENGELFF
>NA|NA|TRBJ2-7|TRBV5-1
TGCGCCAGCAGCTTGGGGGCGCAGGACGAGCAGTACTTC
CASSLGAQDEQYF
>TRBD2|many|TRBJ2-3|TRBV7-9
TGTGCCAGCAGCCTCGGGACTAGCGGGGCCTTCGCAGATACGCAGTATTTT
CASSLGTSGAFADTQYF
>NA|few|TRBJ2-7|TRBV6-2/TRBV6-3
TGTGCCAGCAGGCACCTAGCGAGGAGCTCCTACGAGCAGTACTTC
CASRHLARSSYEQYF
>TRBD1|NA|TRBJ2-1|TRBV7-2
TGTGCCAGCAGCCCATGGACAGGGTACAATGAGCAGTTCTTC
CASSPWTGYNEQFF
>NA|few|TRBJ1-6|TRBV30
TGTGCCTGGAGTGAGGGGATGAATTCACCCCTCCACTTT
CAWSEGMNSPLHF
>NA|many|TRBJ2-1|TRBV5-1
TGCGCCAGCAACCCCGGGACGGACTACAATGAGCAGTTCTTC
CASNPGTDYNEQFF
>NA|few|TRBJ1-3|TRBV7-9
TGTGCCAGCAGCCCCAAGGGCACCTCTGGAAACACCATATATTTT
CASSPKGTSGNTIYF